The T cell receptor (beta chain) under discussion was sequenced for a study of T cells after yellow fever vaccination. TCRdb passed the 5' RACE reads through MiXCR, listing each CDR3 protein once. Found here are 200,000 to 250,000 distinct CDR3 sequences, about 7% of them singletons; the top ten hold about 0.9%. The sample in question was CD4+ T cells sorted from PBMCs, obtained 15 days after the yellow fever booster vaccination. The receptor was derived from a man aged 25-45 years who received the YFV17D yellow fever vaccine.

The CDR3 DNA is TGCAGTGCCGAAAGCGGGGACCTAAGATACAATGAGCAGTTCTTC. Translation: CSAESGDLRYNEQFF. V usage is TRBV20-1 and J usage is TRBJ2-1, with TRBD2 identical over 7 bases. This CDR3 has 15 residues. The V gene's germline CDR1 is DFQATT and CDR2 SNEGSKA (reference sequence). The V segment lost 6 bases and the J segment 4 bases; nucleotides outside the gene matches: 12.